This TCR beta chain was profiled in a study of cytomegalovirus exposure and HLA in healthy donors. Turning to the study itself: An earlier analysis found 117 million unique TCR beta sequences from roughly 170 million T cells.

Amplification used 60 Vbeta primers and 13 Jbeta primers. Only in-frame clones appear in the TCRdb table, and some are missing; sequencing was by immunoSEQ multiplex PCR. The table records 100,000 to 150,000 clones, about 86% of them present only once. Findings of the study overall: Presence/absence analyses took donor sequencing depth as roughly uniform. TCR association rates varied by HLA locus in a later analysis, with DRB1 highest and HLA-C lowest.

The CDR3 has 16 residues. Germline V gives CDR1 LNHDA, CDR2 SQIVND (reference sequence). Trimming stripped 3 bases from V and 1 base from J, with 15 bases between. As for this clone: Its target is unknown.

This clonotype was sampled from a man aged 18-30 years in good health and CMV-seronegative. Sequencing was carried out using PBMCs. J is TRBJ2-5 and V is TRBV19, with D perhaps TRBD1 (6 bases). CDR3 bases: TGTGCCAGTAGTATCCGAGACAGGTGGTCCCAAGAGACCCAGTACTTC. Protein: CASSIRDRWSQETQYF.